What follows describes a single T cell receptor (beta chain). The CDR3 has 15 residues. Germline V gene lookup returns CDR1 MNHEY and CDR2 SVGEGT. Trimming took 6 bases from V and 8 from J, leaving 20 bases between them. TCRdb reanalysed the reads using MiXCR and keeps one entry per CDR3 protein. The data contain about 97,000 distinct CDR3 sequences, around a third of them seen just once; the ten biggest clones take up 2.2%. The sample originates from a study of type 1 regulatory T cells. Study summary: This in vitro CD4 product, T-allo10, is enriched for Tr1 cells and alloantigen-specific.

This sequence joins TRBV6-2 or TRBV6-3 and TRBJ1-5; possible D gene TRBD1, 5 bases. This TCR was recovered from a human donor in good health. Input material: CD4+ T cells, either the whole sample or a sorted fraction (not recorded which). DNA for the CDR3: TGTGCCAGCAGCCCCCGAGGTAGGGGTTGGGAGCCCCAGCATTTT. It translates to CASSPRGRGWEPQHF.